Sequencing of this T cell receptor beta chain was carried out in a study of Ad26.COV2.S vaccination and SARS-CoV-2 variants. Study context: Ad26.COV2.S given intramuscularly, once or twice 56 days apart.

Points from the study as a whole: The TCR-based breadth and depth measures might underestimate overall T cell responses. Individuals receiving vaccine had higher spike-specific TCR breadth than placebo recipients did.

The data were produced by immunoSEQ multiplex PCR, yet TCRdb's version contains in-frame clones alone and is incomplete. This sample has 300,000 to 350,000 clones, with roughly nine tenths found just once. Treatment reported: around 19 received Ad26.COV2.S at low or high dose, single or two shots; 5 received placebo; per-sample allocation not given. Each sample was drawn 63 days after the first injection (of vaccine or placebo). Germline lookup yields CDR1 MNHEY and CDR2 SVGEGT. Trimming removed 2 bases from V and 9 bases from J, with 11 bases in between. The length of the CDR3 is 13 residues. As for this clone: No antigen is known for it.

This material consisted of peripheral blood, taken in a trial of Ad26.COV2.S vaccine versus placebo. The receptor was derived from a person aged 18-60 years who received the Ad26.COV2.S COVID-19 vaccine or a placebo. This sequence joins TRBV6-2 or TRBV6-3 and TRBJ2-1; no clear D gene. CDR3 loop: CASSYPFLVEQFF. The CDR3 DNA is TGTGCCAGCAGTTACCCCTTCTTGGTTGAGCAGTTCTTC.